The following is a T cell receptor (beta chain) sequence with its context. In the original processing: By means of reference gene primer amplification, nucleated cell counts were estimated. Profiled with immunoSEQ multiplex PCR; TCRdb holds only in-frame clones, not every one. V, J and clone size are those of that table, while D and trimming were read from the DNA. The sample gives roughly 80,000 clones, approximately 80% of which show up once; less than 15% is in the top ten. The data were obtained in a study of blood T cell repertoires in COVID-19. Across the study: Samples of COVID-19 (acute and convalescent) were obtained from the United States, Italy and Spain.

V gave up 5 bases and J gave up 2 bases; unmatched junction bases: 7. The length of the CDR3 is 15 residues. Germline V CDR1 and CDR2: KGHDR, SFDVKD. Sequencing used peripheral blood. The chain links TRBV24-1 to TRBJ2-7; the match to TRBD1 covers 8 bases. This clonotype originated in a man at least 80 years old with acute or convalescent COVID-19. CDR3 in DNA: TGTGCCACCAGTGTCGGACAGGGCGAAACCTACGAGCAGTACTTC. The encoded protein is CATSVGQGETYEQYF.